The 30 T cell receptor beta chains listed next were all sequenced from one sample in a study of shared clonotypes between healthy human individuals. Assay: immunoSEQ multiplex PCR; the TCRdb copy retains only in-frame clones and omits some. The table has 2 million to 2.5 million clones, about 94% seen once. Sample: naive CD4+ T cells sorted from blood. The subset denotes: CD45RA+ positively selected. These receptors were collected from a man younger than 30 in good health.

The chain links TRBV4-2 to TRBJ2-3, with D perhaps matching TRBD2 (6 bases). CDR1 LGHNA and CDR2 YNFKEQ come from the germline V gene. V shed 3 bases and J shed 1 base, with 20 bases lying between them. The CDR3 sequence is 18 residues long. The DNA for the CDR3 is TGTGCCAGCAGCCAGGACCGGGACCCCCAGCGGGGCACAGATACGCAGTATTTT. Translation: CASSQDRDPQRGTDTQYF.

The CDR3 protein is CASSGGYRGVAYNEQFF. CDR3 coding DNA: TGTGCCAGCAGCGGCGGATACAGGGGTGTGGCCTACAATGAGCAGTTCTTC. V is TRBV2 and J is TRBJ2-1, with 7 bases matching TRBD1. This CDR3 contains 17 residues. Germline V gene lookup returns CDR1 SNHLY and CDR2 FYNNEI. The V gene end was trimmed by 6 bases and the J gene end by 2 bases; junction bases not matched to a gene: 13.

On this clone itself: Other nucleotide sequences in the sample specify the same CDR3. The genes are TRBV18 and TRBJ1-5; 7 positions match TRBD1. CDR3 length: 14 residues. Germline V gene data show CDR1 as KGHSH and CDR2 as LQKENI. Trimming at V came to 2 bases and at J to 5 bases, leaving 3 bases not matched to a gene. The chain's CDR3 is CASSPGGGDQPQHF. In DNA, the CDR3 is TGTGCCAGCTCACCAGGAGGGGGCGATCAGCCCCAGCATTTT.

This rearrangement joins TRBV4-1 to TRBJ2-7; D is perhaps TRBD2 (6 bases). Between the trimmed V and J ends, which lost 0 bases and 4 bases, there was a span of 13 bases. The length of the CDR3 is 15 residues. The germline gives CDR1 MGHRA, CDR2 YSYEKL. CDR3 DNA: TGCGCCAGCAGCCAAGACGGGGAGGTCTTGTACGAGCAGTACTTC. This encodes CASSQDGEVLYEQYF.

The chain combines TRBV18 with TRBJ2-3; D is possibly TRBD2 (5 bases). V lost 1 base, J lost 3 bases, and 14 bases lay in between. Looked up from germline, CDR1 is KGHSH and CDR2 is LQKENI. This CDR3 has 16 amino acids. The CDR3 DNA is TGTGCCAGCTCACCACGGGTTCCGACGGGAACAGATACGCAGTATTTT. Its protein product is CASSPRVPTGTDTQYF.

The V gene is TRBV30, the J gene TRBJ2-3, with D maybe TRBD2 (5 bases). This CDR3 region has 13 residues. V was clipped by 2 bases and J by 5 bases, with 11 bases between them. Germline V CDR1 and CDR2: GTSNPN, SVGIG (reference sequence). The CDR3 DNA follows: TGTGCCTGGAGTCTTAGCGCCAAAGATACGCAGTATTTT. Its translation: CAWSLSAKDTQYF.

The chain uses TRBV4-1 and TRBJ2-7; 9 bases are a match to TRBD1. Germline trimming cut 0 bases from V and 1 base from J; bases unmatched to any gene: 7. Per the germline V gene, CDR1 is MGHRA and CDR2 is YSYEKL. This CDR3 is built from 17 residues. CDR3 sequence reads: CASSQDWGTGWSYEQYF. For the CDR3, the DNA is TGCGCCAGCAGCCAAGATTGGGGGACAGGGTGGTCCTACGAGCAGTACTTC.

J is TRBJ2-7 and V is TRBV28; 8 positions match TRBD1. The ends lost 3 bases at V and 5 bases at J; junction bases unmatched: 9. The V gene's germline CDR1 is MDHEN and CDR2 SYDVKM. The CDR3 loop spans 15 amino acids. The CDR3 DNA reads TGTGCCAGCAGTTTTATGGACAGGGAATCCCACGAGCAGTACTTC. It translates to CASSFMDRESHEQYF.

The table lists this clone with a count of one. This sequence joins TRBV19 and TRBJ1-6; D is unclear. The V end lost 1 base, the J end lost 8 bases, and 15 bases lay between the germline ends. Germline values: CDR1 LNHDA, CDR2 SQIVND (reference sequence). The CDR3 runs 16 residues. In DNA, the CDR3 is TGTGCCAGTAGTATAGGAGGAACCCTCGTCGATTCACCCCTCCACTTT. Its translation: CASSIGGTLVDSPLHF. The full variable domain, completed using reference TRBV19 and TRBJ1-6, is DGGITQSPKYLFRKEGQNVTLSCEQNLNHDAMYWYRQDPGQGLRLIYYSQIVNDFQKGDIAEGYSVSREKKESFPLTVTSAQKNPTAFYLCASSIGGTLVDSPLHFGNGTRLTVT.

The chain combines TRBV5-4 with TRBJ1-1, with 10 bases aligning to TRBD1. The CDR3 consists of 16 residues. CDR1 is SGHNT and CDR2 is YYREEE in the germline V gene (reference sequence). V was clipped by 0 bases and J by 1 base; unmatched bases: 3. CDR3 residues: CASSLGQGAGNTEAFF. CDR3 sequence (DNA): TGTGCCAGCAGCTTGGGACAGGGGGCGGGGAACACTGAAGCTTTCTTT.

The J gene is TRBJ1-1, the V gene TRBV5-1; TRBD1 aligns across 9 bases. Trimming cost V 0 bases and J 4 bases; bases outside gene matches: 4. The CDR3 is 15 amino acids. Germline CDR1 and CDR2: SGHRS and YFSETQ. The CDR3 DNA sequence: TGCGCCAGCAGCTTGGGGGACAGGGAGGCCACTGAAGCTTTCTTT. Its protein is CASSLGDREATEAFF.

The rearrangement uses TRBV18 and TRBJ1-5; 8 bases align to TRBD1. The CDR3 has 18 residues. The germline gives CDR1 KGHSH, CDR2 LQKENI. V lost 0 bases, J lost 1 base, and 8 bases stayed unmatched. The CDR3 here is CASSPPGTGPPSNQPQHF. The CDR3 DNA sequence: TGTGCCAGCTCACCACCCGGGACAGGCCCGCCCAGCAATCAGCCCCAGCATTTT.

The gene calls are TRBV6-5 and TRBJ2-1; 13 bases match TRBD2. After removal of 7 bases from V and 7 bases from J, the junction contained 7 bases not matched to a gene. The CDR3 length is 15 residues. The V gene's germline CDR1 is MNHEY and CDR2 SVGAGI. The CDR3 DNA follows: TGTGCCAGCACCCTACTAGCGGGAGGGATTAATGAGCAGTTCTTC. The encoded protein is CASTLLAGGINEQFF.

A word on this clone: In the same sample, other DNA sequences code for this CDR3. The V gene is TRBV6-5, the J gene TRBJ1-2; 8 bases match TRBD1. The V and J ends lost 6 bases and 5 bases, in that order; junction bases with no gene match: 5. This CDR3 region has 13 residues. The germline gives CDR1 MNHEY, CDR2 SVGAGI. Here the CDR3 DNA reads TGTGCCAGCAGACGCGGACAGGGTTATGGCTACACCTTC. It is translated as CASRRGQGYGYTF.

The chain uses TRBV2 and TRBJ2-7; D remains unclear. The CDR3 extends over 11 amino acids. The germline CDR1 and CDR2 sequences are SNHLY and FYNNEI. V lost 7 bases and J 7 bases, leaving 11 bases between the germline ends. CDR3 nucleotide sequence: TGTGCCAGCACCCAATTCGAGGAGCAGTACTTC. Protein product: CASTQFEEQYF.

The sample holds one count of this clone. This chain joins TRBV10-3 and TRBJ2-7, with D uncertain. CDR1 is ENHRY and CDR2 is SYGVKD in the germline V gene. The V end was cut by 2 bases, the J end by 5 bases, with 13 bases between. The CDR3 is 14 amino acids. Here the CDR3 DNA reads TGTGCCATCAGTGAGGACGGGTTTGGGGACGAGCAGTACTTC. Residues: CAISEDGFGDEQYF.

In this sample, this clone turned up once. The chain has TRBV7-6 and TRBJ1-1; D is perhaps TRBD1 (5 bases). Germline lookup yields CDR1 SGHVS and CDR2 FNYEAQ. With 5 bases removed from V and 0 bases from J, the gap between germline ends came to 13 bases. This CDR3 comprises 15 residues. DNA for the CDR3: TGTGCCAGCAGCGCTAGCCCGGGGGTGAACACTGAAGCTTTCTTT. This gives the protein CASSASPGVNTEAFF.

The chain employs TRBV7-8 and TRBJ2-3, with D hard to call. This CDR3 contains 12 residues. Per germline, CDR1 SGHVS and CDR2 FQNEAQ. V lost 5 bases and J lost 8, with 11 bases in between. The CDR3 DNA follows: TGTGCCAGCAGCCCCAGACTCGGTACGCAGTATTTT. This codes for CASSPRLGTQYF.

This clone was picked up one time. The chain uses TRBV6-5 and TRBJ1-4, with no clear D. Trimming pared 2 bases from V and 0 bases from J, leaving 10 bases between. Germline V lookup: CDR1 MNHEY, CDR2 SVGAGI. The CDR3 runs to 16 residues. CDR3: CASSYETLATNEKLFF. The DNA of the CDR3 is TGTGCCAGCAGTTACGAGACACTAGCAACTAATGAAAAACTGTTTTTT.

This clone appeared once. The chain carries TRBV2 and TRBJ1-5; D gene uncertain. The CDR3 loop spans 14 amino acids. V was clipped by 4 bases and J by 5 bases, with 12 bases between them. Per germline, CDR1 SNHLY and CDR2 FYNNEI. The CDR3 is CASSGFARDQPQHF. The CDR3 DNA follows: TGTGCCAGCAGTGGCTTTGCGCGCGATCAGCCCCAGCATTTT.

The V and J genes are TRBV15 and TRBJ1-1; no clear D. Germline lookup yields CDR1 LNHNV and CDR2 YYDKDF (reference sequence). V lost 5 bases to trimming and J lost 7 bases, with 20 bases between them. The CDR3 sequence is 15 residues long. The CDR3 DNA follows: TGTGCCACCAGCGAGATTGGTAGGGCAGTGGATGAAGCTTTCTTT. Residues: CATSEIGRAVDEAFF.

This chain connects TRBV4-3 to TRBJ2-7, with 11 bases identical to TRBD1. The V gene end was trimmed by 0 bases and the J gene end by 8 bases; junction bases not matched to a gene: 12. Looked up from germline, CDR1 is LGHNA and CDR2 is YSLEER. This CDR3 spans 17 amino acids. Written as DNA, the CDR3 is TGCGCCAGCAGCCAAGAAAGACCCGGGACAGGGGGTGCCAAGCAGTACTTC. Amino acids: CASSQERPGTGGAKQYF.

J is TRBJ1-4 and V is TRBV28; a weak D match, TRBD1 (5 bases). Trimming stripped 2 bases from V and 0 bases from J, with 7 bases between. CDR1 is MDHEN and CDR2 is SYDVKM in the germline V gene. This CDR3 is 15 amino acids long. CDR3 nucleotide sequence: TGTGCCAGCAGTTTACAGGGCCCAACTAATGAAAAACTGTTTTTT. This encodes CASSLQGPTNEKLFF.

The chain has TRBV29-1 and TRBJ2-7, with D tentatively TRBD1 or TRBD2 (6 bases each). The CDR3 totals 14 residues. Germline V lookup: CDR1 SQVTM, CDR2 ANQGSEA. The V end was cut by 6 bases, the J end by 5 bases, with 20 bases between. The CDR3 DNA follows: TGCAGCGTCCTCGATCGGGGGCGCGTCAACGAGCAGTACTTC. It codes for CSVLDRGRVNEQYF.

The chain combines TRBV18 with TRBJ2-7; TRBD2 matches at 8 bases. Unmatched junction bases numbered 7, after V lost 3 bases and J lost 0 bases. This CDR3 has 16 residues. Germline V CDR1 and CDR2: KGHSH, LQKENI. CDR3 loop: CASSPVRAGGSYEQYF. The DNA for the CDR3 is TGTGCCAGCTCACCGGTACGGGCGGGAGGCTCCTACGAGCAGTACTTC.

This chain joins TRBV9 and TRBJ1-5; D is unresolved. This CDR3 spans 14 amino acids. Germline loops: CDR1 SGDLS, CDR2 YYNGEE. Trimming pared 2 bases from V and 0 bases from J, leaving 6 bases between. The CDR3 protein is CASSVLYSNQPQHF. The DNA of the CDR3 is TGTGCCAGCAGCGTTCTCTATAGCAATCAGCCCCAGCATTTT.

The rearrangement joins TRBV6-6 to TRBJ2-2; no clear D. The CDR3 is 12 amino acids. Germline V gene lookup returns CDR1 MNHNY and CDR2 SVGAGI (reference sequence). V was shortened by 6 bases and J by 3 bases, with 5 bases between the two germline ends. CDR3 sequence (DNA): TGTGCCAGCAGACGGGACACCGGGGAGCTGTTTTTT. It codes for CASRRDTGELFF.

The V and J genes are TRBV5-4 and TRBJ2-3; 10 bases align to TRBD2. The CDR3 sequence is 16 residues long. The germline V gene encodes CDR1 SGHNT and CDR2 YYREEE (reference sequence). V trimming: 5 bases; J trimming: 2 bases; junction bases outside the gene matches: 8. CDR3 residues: CASSLRLAGHTDTQYF. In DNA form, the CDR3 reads TGTGCCAGCAGTTTAAGACTAGCGGGCCACACAGATACGCAGTATTTT.

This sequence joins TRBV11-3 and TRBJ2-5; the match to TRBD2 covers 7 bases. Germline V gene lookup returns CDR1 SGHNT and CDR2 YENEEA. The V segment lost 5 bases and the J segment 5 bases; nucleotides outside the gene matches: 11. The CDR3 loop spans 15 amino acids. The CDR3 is CASSPGGEGIETQYF. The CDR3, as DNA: TGTGCCAGCAGCCCAGGTGGGGAGGGTATTGAGACCCAGTACTTC. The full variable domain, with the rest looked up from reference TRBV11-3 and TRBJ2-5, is EAGVVQSPRYKIIEKKQPVAFWCNPISGHNTLYWYLQNLGQGPELLIRYENEEAVDDSQLPKDRFSAERLKGVDSTLKIQPAELGDSAVYLCASSPGGEGIETQYFGPGTRLLVL.

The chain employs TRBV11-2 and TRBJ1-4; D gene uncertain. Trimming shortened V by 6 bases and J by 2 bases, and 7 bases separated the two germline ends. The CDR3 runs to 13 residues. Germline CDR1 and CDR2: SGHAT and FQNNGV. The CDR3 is CASSVGTNEKLFF. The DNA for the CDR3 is TGTGCCAGCAGTGTGGGGACTAATGAAAAACTGTTTTTT. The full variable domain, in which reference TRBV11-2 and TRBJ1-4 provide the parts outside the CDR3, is EAGVAQSPRYKIIEKRQSVAFWCNPISGHATLYWYQQILGQGPKLLIQFQNNGVVDDSQLPKDRFSAERLKGVDSTLKIQPAKLEDSAVYLCASSVGTNEKLFFGSGTQLSVL.